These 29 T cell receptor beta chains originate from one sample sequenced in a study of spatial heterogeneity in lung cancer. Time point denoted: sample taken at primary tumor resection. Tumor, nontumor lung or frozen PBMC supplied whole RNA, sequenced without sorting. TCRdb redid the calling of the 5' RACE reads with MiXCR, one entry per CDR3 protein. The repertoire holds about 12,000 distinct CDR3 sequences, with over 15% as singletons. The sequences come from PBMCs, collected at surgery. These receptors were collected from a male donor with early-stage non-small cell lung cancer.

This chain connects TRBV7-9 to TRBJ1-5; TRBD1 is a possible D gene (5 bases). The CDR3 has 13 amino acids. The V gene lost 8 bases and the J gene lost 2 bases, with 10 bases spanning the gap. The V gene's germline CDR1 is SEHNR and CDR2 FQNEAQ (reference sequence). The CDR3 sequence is CASGTGGNQPQHF. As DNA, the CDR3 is TGTGCCAGCGGGACCGGGGGCAATCAGCCCCAGCATTTT.

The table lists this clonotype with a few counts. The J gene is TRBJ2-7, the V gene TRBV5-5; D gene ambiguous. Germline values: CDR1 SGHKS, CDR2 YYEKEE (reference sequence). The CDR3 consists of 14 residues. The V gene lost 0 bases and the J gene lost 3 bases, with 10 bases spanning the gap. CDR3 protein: CASSLVGQYYEQYF. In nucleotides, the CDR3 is TGTGCCAGCAGCTTGGTAGGCCAGTACTACGAGCAGTACTTC.

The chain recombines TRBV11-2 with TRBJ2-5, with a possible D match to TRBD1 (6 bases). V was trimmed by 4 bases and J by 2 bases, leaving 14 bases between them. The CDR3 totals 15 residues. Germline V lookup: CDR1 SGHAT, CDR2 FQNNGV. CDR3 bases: TGTGCCAGCAGCTCAGGACAGCCCGGGCAAGAGACCCAGTACTTC. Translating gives CASSSGQPGQETQYF.

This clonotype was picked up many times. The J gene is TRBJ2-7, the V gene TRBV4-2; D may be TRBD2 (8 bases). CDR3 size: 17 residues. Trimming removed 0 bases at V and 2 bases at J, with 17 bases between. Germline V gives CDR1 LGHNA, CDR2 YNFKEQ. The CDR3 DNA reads TGTGCCAGCAGCCAAGAAGTCAGTAGCGGGACAGCCTACGAGCAGTACTTC. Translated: CASSQEVSSGTAYEQYF.

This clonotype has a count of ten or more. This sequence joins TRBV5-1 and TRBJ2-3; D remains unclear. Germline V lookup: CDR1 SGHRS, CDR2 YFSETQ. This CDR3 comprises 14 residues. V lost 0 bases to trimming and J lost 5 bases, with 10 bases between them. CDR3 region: CASSLAGGEDTQYF. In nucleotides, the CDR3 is TGCGCCAGCAGCTTGGCCGGCGGTGAAGATACGCAGTATTTT.

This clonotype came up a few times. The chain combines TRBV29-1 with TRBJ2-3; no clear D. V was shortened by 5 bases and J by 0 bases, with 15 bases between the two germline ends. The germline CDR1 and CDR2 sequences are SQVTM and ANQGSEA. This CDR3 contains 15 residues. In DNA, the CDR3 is TGCAGCGTTCGCGTACAGCCCAAAAGCACAGATACGCAGTATTTT. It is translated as CSVRVQPKSTDTQYF.

The CDR3 here is CASTSPNTEAFF. Written as DNA, the CDR3 is TGTGCCAGCACCTCACCGAACACTGAAGCTTTCTTT. This sequence joins TRBV5-4 and TRBJ1-1, with D unclear. CDR3 length equals 12 residues. The germline CDR1 and CDR2 sequences are SGHNT and YYREEE (reference sequence). Trimming left V 6 bases short and J 1 base short, with 7 bases between.

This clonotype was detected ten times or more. The CDR3 protein is CASSSLGLAESYEQYF. The DNA of the CDR3 is TGTGCCAGCAGTTCCCTGGGACTAGCGGAATCCTACGAGCAGTACTTC. J is TRBJ2-7 and V is TRBV28; 11 nucleotides agree with TRBD2. The CDR3 extends over 16 amino acids. The germline gives CDR1 MDHEN, CDR2 SYDVKM. The ends lost 4 bases at V and 1 base at J; junction bases unmatched: 6.

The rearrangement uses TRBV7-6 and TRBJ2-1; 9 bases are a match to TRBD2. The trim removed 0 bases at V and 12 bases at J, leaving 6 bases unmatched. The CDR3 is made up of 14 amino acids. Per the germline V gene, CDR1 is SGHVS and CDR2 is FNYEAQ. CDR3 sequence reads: CASSLARGRALQFF. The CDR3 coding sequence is TGTGCCAGCAGCTTAGCTCGCGGGAGGGCTTTGCAGTTCTTC.

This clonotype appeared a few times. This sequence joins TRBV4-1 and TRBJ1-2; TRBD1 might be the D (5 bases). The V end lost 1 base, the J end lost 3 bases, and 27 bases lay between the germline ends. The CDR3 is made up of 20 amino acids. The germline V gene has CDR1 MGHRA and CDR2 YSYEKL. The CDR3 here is CASSQGLDITGTQDYYGYTF. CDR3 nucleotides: TGCGCCAGCAGCCAAGGTCTGGACATAACCGGGACCCAAGATTACTATGGCTACACCTTC.

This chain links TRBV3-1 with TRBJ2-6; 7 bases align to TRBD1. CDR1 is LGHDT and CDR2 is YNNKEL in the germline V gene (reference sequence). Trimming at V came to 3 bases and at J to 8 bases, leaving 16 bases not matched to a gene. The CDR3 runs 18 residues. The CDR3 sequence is CASSHQSPTGDLTNVLTF. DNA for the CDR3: TGTGCCAGCAGCCACCAAAGTCCTACAGGGGACCTAACCAACGTCCTGACTTTC.

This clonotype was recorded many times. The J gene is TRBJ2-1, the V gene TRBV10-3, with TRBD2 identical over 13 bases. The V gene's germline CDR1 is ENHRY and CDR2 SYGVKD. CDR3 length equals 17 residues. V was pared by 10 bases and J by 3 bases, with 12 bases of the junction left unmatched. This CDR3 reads CATSSIGTSGNYNEQFF. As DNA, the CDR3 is TGTGCCACCTCATCCATCGGGACTAGCGGGAACTACAATGAGCAGTTCTTC.

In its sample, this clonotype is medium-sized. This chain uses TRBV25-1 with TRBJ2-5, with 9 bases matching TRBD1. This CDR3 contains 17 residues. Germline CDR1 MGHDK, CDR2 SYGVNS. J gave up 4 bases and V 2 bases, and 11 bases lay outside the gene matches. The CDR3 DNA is TGTGCCAGCAGTGAAGCAACCGGGACAGGGTTTAGAGAGACCCAGTACTTC. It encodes CASSEATGTGFRETQYF.

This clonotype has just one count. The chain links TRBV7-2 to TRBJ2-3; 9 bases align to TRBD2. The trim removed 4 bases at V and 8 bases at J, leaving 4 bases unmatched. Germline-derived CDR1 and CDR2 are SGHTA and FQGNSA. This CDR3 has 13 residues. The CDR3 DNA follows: TGTGCCAGCAGCTCAGCGGGAGGCGGTACGCAGTATTTT. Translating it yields CASSSAGGGTQYF. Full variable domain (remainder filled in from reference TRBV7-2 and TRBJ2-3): GAGVSQSPSNKVTEKGKDVELRCDPISGHTALYWYRQSLGQGLEFLIYFQGNSAPDKSGLPSDRFSAERTGGSVSTLTIQRTQQEDSAVYLCASSSAGGGTQYFGPGTRLTVL.

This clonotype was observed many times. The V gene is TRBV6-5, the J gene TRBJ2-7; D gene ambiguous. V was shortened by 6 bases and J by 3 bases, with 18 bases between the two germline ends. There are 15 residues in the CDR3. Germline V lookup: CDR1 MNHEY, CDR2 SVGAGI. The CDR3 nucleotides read TGTGCCAGCAGCAACGGACCCCCAAATTTCTACGAGCAGTACTTC. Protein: CASSNGPPNFYEQYF.

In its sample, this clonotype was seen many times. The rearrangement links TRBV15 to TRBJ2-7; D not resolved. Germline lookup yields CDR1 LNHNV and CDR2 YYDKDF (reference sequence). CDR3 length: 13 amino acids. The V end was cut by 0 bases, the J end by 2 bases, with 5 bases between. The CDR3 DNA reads TGTGCCACCAGCAGAGAGGCAGCCTACGAGCAGTACTTC. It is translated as CATSREAAYEQYF.

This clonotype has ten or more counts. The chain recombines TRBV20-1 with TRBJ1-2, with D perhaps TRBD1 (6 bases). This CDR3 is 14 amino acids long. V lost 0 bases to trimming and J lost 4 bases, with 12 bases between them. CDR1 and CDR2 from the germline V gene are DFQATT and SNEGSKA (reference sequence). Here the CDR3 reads CSARDRGIGYGYTF. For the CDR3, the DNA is TGCAGTGCTAGAGACAGGGGCATTGGCTATGGCTACACCTTC.

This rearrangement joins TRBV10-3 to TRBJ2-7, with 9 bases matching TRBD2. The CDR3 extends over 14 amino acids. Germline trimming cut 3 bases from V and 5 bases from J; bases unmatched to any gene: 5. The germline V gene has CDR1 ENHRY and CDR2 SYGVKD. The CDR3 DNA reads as TGTGCCATCAGTGACGGAGCGGGAGGTCACGAGCAGTACTTC. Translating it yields CAISDGAGGHEQYF.

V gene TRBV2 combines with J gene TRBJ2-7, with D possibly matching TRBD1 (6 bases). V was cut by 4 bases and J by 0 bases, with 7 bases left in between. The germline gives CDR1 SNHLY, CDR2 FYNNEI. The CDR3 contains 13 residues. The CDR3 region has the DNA TGTGCCAGCAGTGGGGGGCTCTCCTACGAGCAGTACTTC. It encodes CASSGGLSYEQYF.

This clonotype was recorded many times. CDR3: CASSLGSQRREQFF. In nucleotides, the CDR3 is TGTGCCAGCAGCTTAGGATCACAGCGGAGGGAACAGTTCTTC. The chain is built from TRBV7-3 and TRBJ2-1, with D possibly being TRBD2 (6 bases). The CDR3 length is 14 residues. CDR1 is SGHTA, CDR2 FQGTGA, per germline. The V gene lost 2 bases and the J gene lost 13 bases, with 18 bases spanning the gap. Full variable domain (remainder filled in from reference TRBV7-3 and TRBJ2-1): GAGVSQTPSNKVTEKGKYVELRCDPISGHTALYWYRQSLGQGPEFLIYFQGTGAADDSGLPNDRFFAVRPEGSVSTLKIQRTERGDSAVYLCASSLGSQRREQFFGPGTRLTVL.

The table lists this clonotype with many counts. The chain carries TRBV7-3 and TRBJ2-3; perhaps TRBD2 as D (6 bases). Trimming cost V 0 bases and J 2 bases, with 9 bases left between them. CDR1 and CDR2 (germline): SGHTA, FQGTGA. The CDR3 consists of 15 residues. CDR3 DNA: TGTGCCAGCAGCTTAACACTAGCCGACACAGATACGCAGTATTTT. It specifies CASSLTLADTDTQYF.

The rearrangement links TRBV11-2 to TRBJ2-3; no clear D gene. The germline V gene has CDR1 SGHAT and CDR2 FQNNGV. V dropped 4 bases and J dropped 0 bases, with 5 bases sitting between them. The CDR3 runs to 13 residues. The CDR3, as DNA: TGTGCCAGCAGCTGGCAGAGCACAGATACGCAGTATTTT. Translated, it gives CASSWQSTDTQYF. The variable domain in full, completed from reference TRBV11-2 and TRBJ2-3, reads EAGVAQSPRYKIIEKRQSVAFWCNPISGHATLYWYQQILGQGPKLLIQFQNNGVVDDSQLPKDRFSAERLKGVDSTLKIQPAKLEDSAVYLCASSWQSTDTQYFGPGTRLTVL.

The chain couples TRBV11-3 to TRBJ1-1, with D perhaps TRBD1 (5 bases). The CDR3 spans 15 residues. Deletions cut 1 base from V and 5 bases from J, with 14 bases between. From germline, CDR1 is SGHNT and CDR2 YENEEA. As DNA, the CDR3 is TGTGCCAGCAGCTTAGGAGTGGGACGGTCAACTGAAGCTTTCTTT. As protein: CASSLGVGRSTEAFF.

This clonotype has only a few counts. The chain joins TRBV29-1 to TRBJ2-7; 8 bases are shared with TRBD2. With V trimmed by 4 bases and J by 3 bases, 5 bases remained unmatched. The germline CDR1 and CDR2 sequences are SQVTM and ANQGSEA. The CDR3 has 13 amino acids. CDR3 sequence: CSVGSGAYYEQYF. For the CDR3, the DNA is TGCAGCGTTGGTAGCGGGGCTTACTACGAGCAGTACTTC.

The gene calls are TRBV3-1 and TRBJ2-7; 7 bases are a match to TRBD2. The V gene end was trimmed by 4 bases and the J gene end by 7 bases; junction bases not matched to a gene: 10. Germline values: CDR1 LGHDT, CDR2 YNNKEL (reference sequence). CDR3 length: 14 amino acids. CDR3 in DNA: TGTGCCAGCAGCCCAAGGTCGCTAGCGGAGGAGCAGTACTTC. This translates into CASSPRSLAEEQYF.

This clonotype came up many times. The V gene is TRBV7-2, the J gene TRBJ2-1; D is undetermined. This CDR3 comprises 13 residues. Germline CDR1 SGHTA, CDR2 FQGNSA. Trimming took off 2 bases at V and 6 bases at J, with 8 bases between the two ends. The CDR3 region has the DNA TGTGCCAGCAGCTTACGGAGAGGCAATGAGCAGTTCTTC. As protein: CASSLRRGNEQFF.

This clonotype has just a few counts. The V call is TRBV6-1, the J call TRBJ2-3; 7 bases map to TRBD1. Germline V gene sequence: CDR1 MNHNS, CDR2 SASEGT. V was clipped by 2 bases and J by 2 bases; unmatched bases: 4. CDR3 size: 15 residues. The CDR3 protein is CASSEPGQATDTQYF. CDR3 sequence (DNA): TGTGCCAGCAGTGAACCCGGACAGGCCACAGATACGCAGTATTTT.

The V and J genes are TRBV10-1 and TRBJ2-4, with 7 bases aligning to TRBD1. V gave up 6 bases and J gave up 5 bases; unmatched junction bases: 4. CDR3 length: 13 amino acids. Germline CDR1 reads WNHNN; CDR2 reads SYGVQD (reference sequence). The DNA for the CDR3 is TGCGCCAGCAGCCGGGACAGAGAAAACATTCAGTACTTC. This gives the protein CASSRDRENIQYF.

The DNA of the CDR3 is TGCAGTGCTAGATCGGGACTAGCGGGAGTTCAAGAGACCCAGTACTTC. It encodes CSARSGLAGVQETQYF. The rearrangement links TRBV20-1 to TRBJ2-5; 14 positions agree with TRBD2. This CDR3 is built from 16 residues. Germline-derived CDR1 and CDR2 are DFQATT and SNEGSKA (reference sequence). V lost 2 bases to trimming and J lost 2 bases; unmatched junction nucleotides: 4.